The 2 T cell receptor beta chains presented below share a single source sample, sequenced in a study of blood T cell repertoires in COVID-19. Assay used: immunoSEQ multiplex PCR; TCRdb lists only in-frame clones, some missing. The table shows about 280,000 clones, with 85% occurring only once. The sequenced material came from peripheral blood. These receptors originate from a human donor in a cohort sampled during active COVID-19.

CDR3 amino acids: CASSSGQNPKQFF. CDR3 coding DNA: TGTGCCAGCAGCTCGGGACAGAATCCCAAACAATTTTTT. The chain employs TRBV5-5 and TRBJ1-4; 7 bases are a match to TRBD1. J gave up 17 bases and V 3 bases, and 13 bases lay outside the gene matches. Germline V gene lookup returns CDR1 SGHKS and CDR2 YYEKEE (reference sequence). The CDR3 loop spans 13 amino acids.

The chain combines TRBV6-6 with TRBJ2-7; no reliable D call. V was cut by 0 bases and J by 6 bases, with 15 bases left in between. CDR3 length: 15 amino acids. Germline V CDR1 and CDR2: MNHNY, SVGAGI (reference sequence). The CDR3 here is CASSYSTGFSVEQYF. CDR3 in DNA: TGTGCCAGCAGTTACTCGACCGGGTTTTCGGTCGAGCAGTACTTC.